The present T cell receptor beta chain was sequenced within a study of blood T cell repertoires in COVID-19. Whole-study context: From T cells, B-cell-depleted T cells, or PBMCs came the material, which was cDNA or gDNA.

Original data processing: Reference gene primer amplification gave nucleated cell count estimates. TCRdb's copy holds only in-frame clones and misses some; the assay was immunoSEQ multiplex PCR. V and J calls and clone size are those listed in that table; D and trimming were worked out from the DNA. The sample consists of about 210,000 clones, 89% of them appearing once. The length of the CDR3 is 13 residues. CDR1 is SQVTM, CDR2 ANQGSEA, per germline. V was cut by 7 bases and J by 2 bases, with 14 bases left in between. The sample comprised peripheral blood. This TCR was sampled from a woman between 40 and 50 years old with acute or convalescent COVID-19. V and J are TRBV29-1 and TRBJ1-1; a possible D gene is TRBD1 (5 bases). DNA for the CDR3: TGCAGCGGCCAATCCAGGGTAAACACTGAAGCTTTCTTT. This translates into CSGQSRVNTEAFF.